This T cell receptor (beta chain) was identified during a study of T-cell memory formation after mild COVID-19 (dated by TCRdb to about 2021). Concerning the study at large: TCR sequence clusters from the two donors were largely donor specific. In a couple of donors, T-cell clones that expanded and contracted after mild COVID-19 were tracked by sequencing TCRalpha and TCRbeta repertoires over time. The cohort was made up of two young adult volunteers, one female and one male, who were previously healthy.

About this clonotype: Its specific antigen is unknown. No quality values exist for individual bases; no much larger clone is one base distant.

The data were produced on an Illumina NovaSeq 6000. TCRalpha and TCRbeta cDNA libraries were constructed by 5'RACE with constant-segment primers, with sample barcodes and unique molecular identifiers being introduced. RNA was extracted from every sample with Trizol reagent. Libraries were amplified in two PCR steps, with a second sample barcode and Illumina TruSeq adapters added in the second step. Sequencing of the libraries was done on an Illumina NovaSeq, producing 2 x 150 bp paired-end reads. In the original analysis: With migec v1.2.7, reads were demultiplexed and then collapsed into UMI-guided consensus sequences. Using mixcr v2.1.11, UMI consensuses were aligned to TRA and TRB V and J templates and then assembled into clonotypes. A clonotype was counted as expanded or contracted only if both edgeR and NoisET called the change significant, with noise models trained on biological replicates. For edgeR calls, the thresholds were a false discovery rate-adjusted p below 0.01 and a log2 fold-change of 1. As an exploratory analysis of dynamics, max-normalized trajectories of the 1000 most abundant clonotypes were examined with PCA combined with hierarchical clustering. The CD4 or CD8 phenotype of responding clones was assigned using the separately sequenced CD4+ and CD8+ repertoires. In-frame beta chains were kept once TCRdb had trimmed the public reads at Q25 with fastp and called clones with MiXCR. Entries that share a CDR3 protein sequence are merged under the most common genes and DNA. These V and J calls rely on TCRdb rather than the paper's analysis. This sample comprises fewer than 150,000 distinct CDR3 sequences, over 15% of them detected only once. Approximately 5% of the sample rests with the top ten.

Ficoll-Paque density gradient centrifugation was used to isolate PBMCs. Overall study results and their limits: The study included only a couple of mild cases, and larger cohorts that include severe cases with pre-infection samples were judged to be necessary. SARS-CoV-2 specificity was not confirmed for the second-wave clones peaking on day 37. Balanced CD4/CD8 phenotypes were observed for clones contracting from day 15 to 85, whereas a bias towards CD4+ was observed for a second wave of clones expanding from day 15 to 37. Contracting CD4+ clones turned up mainly in the CM and EM memory subsets, whereas EMRA was where CD8+ clones were enriched. Some responding clones were detected in pre-infection memory, which suggested that pre-existing cross-reactive memory T cells had joined the SARS-CoV-2 response.

The CDR3 numbers 17 residues from cysteine through phenylalanine. Just CDR3 DNA is preserved here, 51 bases in frame from base 1. The V end loses 4 bases and the J end loses 4 bases, and a stretch of 23 bases separates them. CDR1 and CDR2 are drawn from the germline V gene: SGHRS, YFSETQ. The sequence is built from TRBV5-1 and TRBJ1-2; a tentative D match to TRBD1 spans 5 bases. Material: PBMCs or a T cell subset sorted from them (not recorded which). The sequence derives from a man aged 18 to 30 who had mild COVID-19 (a few samples of this study predate the infection). The sample titles of this study are shuffled in the database, so cell type and time point are left out; the donor was told from shared clones. CDR3 sequence: CASSPGLAEATVYGYTF. Read as DNA, the sequence is TGCGCCAGCAGCCCGGGCTTGGCCGAGGCGACAGTCTATGGCTACACCTTC.